This TCR beta chain was sequenced during a study of T cell changes during pregnancy in multiple sclerosis. Repertoires were generated with immunoSEQ multiplex PCR, while TCRdb's copy carries only in-frame clones and drops some. The sample contains tens of thousands of clones, 85% to 90% of which appear only once. Per germline, CDR1 MNHEY and CDR2 SMNVEV (reference sequence). Trimming cost V 2 bases and J 3 bases; bases outside gene matches: 7. This CDR3 is 15 amino acids long. The V gene is TRBV27, the J gene TRBJ2-7; 7 positions match TRBD2. Sequencing used peripheral blood, obtained in the second trimester of pregnancy. The origin of this receptor is a female donor in good health, enrolled as a control in a pregnancy study. The CDR3 coding sequence is TGTGCCAGCAGTTTACACGGGGAGGGGTTCTACGAGCAGTACTTC. Encoded protein: CASSLHGEGFYEQYF.